Listed below are T cell receptor beta chains from one sample, sequenced in a study of T cell responses to AZD1222 COVID-19 vaccine. Libraries were prepared by immunoSEQ multiplex PCR; TCRdb keeps only in-frame clonotypes and omits some of them. The table shows more than 95,000 clones, with roughly 90% occurring only once. Sample: peripheral blood, taken on day 0 of AZD1222 vaccination. All receptors come from an adult in good health. CDR3s include the opening cysteine and the closing phenylalanine or tryptophan. The order of the fields is J gene, clone size, D gene, CDR3 length, V gene, CDR3 DNA, CDR3 protein. The D gene is left open where the match is weak. Clone size appears in some rows only: once, few, many, or a class for an expanded clone.

J: TRBJ2-7; size: few; D: .; length: 12; V: TRBV5-4; DNA: TGTGCCAGCAGCGTCAGGGAGCACGAGCAGTACTTC; CDR3: CASSVREHEQYF
J: TRBJ1-5; size: .; D: .; length: 14; V: TRBV6-5; DNA: TGTGCCAGCAGGGGACATGATAGCAATCAGCCCCAGCATTTT; CDR3: CASRGHDSNQPQHF
J: TRBJ2-1; size: .; D: TRBD1; length: 15; V: TRBV11-2; DNA: TGTGCCAGCAGCCCAACAGACAGGGGTTACAATGAGCAGTTCTTC; CDR3: CASSPTDRGYNEQFF
J: TRBJ2-2; size: .; D: TRBD2; length: 15; V: TRBV2; DNA: TGTGCCAGCACCCTAGCGGGGGAGAGGACCGGGGAGCTGTTTTTT; CDR3: CASTLAGERTGELFF
J: TRBJ2-3; size: .; D: TRBD1; length: 15; V: TRBV28; DNA: TGTGCCAGCAGTACCCAGACAGGGTGGTCAGATACGCAGTATTTT; CDR3: CASSTQTGWSDTQYF
J: TRBJ1-5; size: .; D: TRBD1; length: 16; V: TRBV19; DNA: TGTGCCAGTAGTATAGCCAGGACAGGCATCAATCAGCCCCAGCATTTT; CDR3: CASSIARTGINQPQHF
J: TRBJ1-1; size: few; D: .; length: 14; V: TRBV7-9; DNA: TGTGCCAGCAGGAATGGGGGTGTACGGACTGAAGCTTTCTTT; CDR3: CASRNGGVRTEAFF
J: TRBJ1-1; size: .; D: .; length: 14; V: TRBV4-2; DNA: TGTGCCAGCAGCCAACCGACTCAGAACACTGAAGCTTTCTTT; CDR3: CASSQPTQNTEAFF
J: TRBJ1-1; size: .; D: .; length: 14; V: TRBV13; DNA: TGTGCCAGCAGCTCAAGATCAGGAAGCACTGAAGCTTTCTTT; CDR3: CASSSRSGSTEAFF
J: TRBJ2-7; size: .; D: .; length: 14; V: TRBV7-9; DNA: TGTGCCAGCAGCTTAAGTTTTGGGGCTGGCGAGCAGTACTTC; CDR3: CASSLSFGAGEQYF
J: TRBJ1-1; size: .; D: .; length: 13; V: TRBV30; DNA: TGTGCCTGGCGAACAGGGAGTTCGACTGAAGCTTTCTTT; CDR3: CAWRTGSSTEAFF
J: TRBJ2-3; size: .; D: .; length: 16; V: TRBV7-8; DNA: TGTGCCAGCAGCCGCAGGGTCGTTACTAGCACAGATACGCAGTATTTT; CDR3: CASSRRVVTSTDTQYF
J: TRBJ2-6; size: .; D: .; length: 15; V: TRBV7-9; DNA: TGTGCCAGCAGCCTCAGCGGATCTGGGGCCAACGTCCTGACTTTC; CDR3: CASSLSGSGANVLTF
J: TRBJ2-7; size: .; D: TRBD2; length: 15; V: TRBV7-2; DNA: TGTGCCAGCAGTATTTCGGCGGGAGGGAACTACGAGCAGTACTTC; CDR3: CASSISAGGNYEQYF
J: TRBJ1-1; size: .; D: .; length: 13; V: TRBV7-3; DNA: TGTGCCAGCAGCGTCACAGGGAGCACTGAAGCTTTCTTT; CDR3: CASSVTGSTEAFF
J: TRBJ1-1; size: .; D: .; length: 15; V: TRBV6-2/TRBV6-3; DNA: TGTGCCAGCAGTTACTCGGGACCGGGGAACACTGAAGCTTTCTTT; CDR3: CASSYSGPGNTEAFF
J: TRBJ2-7; size: .; D: .; length: 12; V: TRBV10-2; DNA: TGCGCCAGCCAGGCAGGGGTGTGGGAGCAGTACTTC; CDR3: CASQAGVWEQYF
J: TRBJ2-7; size: .; D: TRBD1; length: 13; V: TRBV7-8; DNA: TGTGCCAGCAGCTCGGACAGGGAATACGAGCAGTACTTC; CDR3: CASSSDREYEQYF
J: TRBJ1-1; size: .; D: TRBD1; length: 15; V: TRBV10-2; DNA: TGCGCCAGCAGTGAGACCGACAGGGTGAACACTGAAGCTTTCTTT; CDR3: CASSETDRVNTEAFF
J: TRBJ1-1; size: .; D: .; length: 15; V: TRBV5-1; DNA: TGCGCCAGCTGCATTTCGGGGCACACGAACACTGAAGCTTTCTTT; CDR3: CASCISGHTNTEAFF
J: TRBJ1-5; size: .; D: TRBD1; length: 16; V: TRBV28; DNA: TGTGCCAGCAGTCTATGGAGACAGGGGGCTAGTCAGCCCCAGCATTTT; CDR3: CASSLWRQGASQPQHF
J: TRBJ2-6; size: .; D: .; length: 15; V: TRBV6-5; DNA: TGTGCCAGCAGTTTTGACAGCTCTGGGGCCAACGTCCTGACTTTC; CDR3: CASSFDSSGANVLTF
J: TRBJ2-7; size: .; D: TRBD2; length: 14; V: TRBV6-5; DNA: TGTGCCAGCAGTTCCCCGGGACTAGCGGGAGTATTGCACTTC; CDR3: CASSSPGLAGVLHF
J: TRBJ1-5; size: .; D: .; length: 14; V: TRBV5-8; DNA: TGTGCCAGCAGCTTGAGACAACGCAATCAGCCCCAGCATTTT; CDR3: CASSLRQRNQPQHF
J: TRBJ2-2; size: .; D: TRBD2; length: 15; V: TRBV19; DNA: TGTGCCAGTAGTATCGGGGGGGCGCACACCGGGGAGCTGTTTTTT; CDR3: CASSIGGAHTGELFF
J: TRBJ1-5; size: .; D: .; length: 14; V: TRBV9; DNA: TGTGCCAGCAGCCCCAAAGAGGGATATCAGCCCCAGCATTTT; CDR3: CASSPKEGYQPQHF
J: TRBJ2-2; size: once; D: .; length: 15; V: TRBV27; DNA: TGTGCCAGCAGAATTAGGGGGGTTGGCACCGGGGAGCTGTTTTTT; CDR3: CASRIRGVGTGELFF
J: TRBJ1-2; size: .; D: .; length: 12; V: TRBV19; DNA: TGTGCCATAGGGCAGGGGACAAATAGCTACACCTTC; CDR3: CAIGQGTNSYTF
J: TRBJ2-2; size: once; D: TRBD1; length: 15; V: TRBV7-2; DNA: TGTGCCAGCAGCTCGGGACAGTTCAACACCGGGGAGCTGTTTTTT; CDR3: CASSSGQFNTGELFF
J: TRBJ1-6; size: once; D: .; length: 16; V: TRBV18; DNA: TGTGCCAGCTCACCCCGAGCCGGCCCCTATAATTCACCCCTCCACTTT; CDR3: CASSPRAGPYNSPLHF
J: TRBJ2-2; size: .; D: .; length: 14; V: TRBV3-1/TRBV3-2; DNA: TGTGCCAGCAGCCATCACACGACCACCGGGGAGCTGTTTTTT; CDR3: CASSHHTTTGELFF
J: TRBJ1-6; size: .; D: .; length: 14; V: TRBV27; DNA: TGTGCCAGCAGTTTGGTTTACCAGGATTCACCCCTCCACTTT; CDR3: CASSLVYQDSPLHF
J: TRBJ1-1; size: .; D: .; length: 15; V: TRBV5-1; DNA: TGCGCCAGCAGCTTGGAAGGCAGGCACAACACTGAAGCTTTCTTT; CDR3: CASSLEGRHNTEAFF
J: TRBJ1-2; size: few; D: TRBD1; length: 16; V: TRBV28; DNA: TGTGCCAGCAGCGATCGGGACAGGGGATTAAACTATGGCTACACCTTC; CDR3: CASSDRDRGLNYGYTF
J: TRBJ2-2; size: .; D: .; length: 15; V: TRBV5-1; DNA: TGCGCCAGCAGTCAGGCGGCAGGGAACACCGGGGAGCTGTTTTTT; CDR3: CASSQAAGNTGELFF
J: TRBJ2-5; size: .; D: .; length: 14; V: TRBV19; DNA: TGTGCCAGTAGTATAGTAGCAGGCGGGGAGACCCAGTACTTC; CDR3: CASSIVAGGETQYF
J: TRBJ1-2; size: .; D: .; length: 14; V: TRBV28; DNA: TGTGCCAGCAGTTACGAGGGGAACCCCTATGGCTACACCTTC; CDR3: CASSYEGNPYGYTF
J: TRBJ1-5; size: .; D: .; length: 14; V: TRBV4-2; DNA: TGTGCCAGCAGCCAAGTCGAGGCGGCTCAGCCCCAGCATTTT; CDR3: CASSQVEAAQPQHF
J: TRBJ1-2; size: .; D: .; length: 15; V: TRBV6-2/TRBV6-3; DNA: TGTGCCAGCAGTTACGGGCAGGCGCCCAACTATGGCTACACCTTC; CDR3: CASSYGQAPNYGYTF
J: TRBJ1-5; size: .; D: .; length: 15; V: TRBV4-1; DNA: TGCGCCAGCAGCCCGGGCCGGGAGATCAATCAGCCCCAGCATTTT; CDR3: CASSPGREINQPQHF
J: TRBJ1-1; size: .; D: .; length: 11; V: TRBV7-8; DNA: TGTGCCAGCAGCTCAGGGACCAAAGCTTTCTTT; CDR3: CASSSGTKAFF
J: TRBJ1-1; size: .; D: .; length: 13; V: TRBV9; DNA: TGTGCCAGCAGCCCAGAGCTGAACACTGAAGCTTTCTTT; CDR3: CASSPELNTEAFF
J: TRBJ2-3; size: once; D: .; length: 15; V: TRBV7-2; DNA: TGTGCCAGCAGCTTAGAAGGCGGCTTAACAGATACGCAGTATTTT; CDR3: CASSLEGGLTDTQYF
J: TRBJ2-2; size: .; D: TRBD2; length: 16; V: TRBV9; DNA: TGTGCCAGCAGCGTAGTGGCTAGCGGGGGTACCGGGGAGCTGTTTTTT; CDR3: CASSVVASGGTGELFF
J: TRBJ2-1; size: .; D: TRBD2; length: 17; V: TRBV24-1; DNA: TGTGCCACCAGTGACCAGACTAGCGGGAGGCTATACAATGAGCAGTTCTTC; CDR3: CATSDQTSGRLYNEQFF
J: TRBJ1-4; size: .; D: TRBD1; length: 14; V: TRBV28; DNA: TGTGCCAGCAGTAAGGGACAGGGGCGTGAAAAACTGTTTTTT; CDR3: CASSKGQGREKLFF
J: TRBJ2-7; size: .; D: TRBD1; length: 15; V: TRBV11-2; DNA: TGTGCCAGCAGCGTCGACAGACAGGGACCCTACGAGCAGTACTTC; CDR3: CASSVDRQGPYEQYF
J: TRBJ1-5; size: .; D: .; length: 14; V: TRBV7-2; DNA: TGTGCCAGCAGCTTACTCCTGGGCAATCAGCCCCAGCATTTT; CDR3: CASSLLLGNQPQHF
J: TRBJ2-2; size: .; D: .; length: 15; V: TRBV7-2; DNA: TGTGCCAGCAGCTTTAGCCTAGGGAACACCGGGGAGCTGTTTTTT; CDR3: CASSFSLGNTGELFF
J: TRBJ2-1; size: .; D: TRBD2; length: 14; V: TRBV29-1; DNA: TGCAGCATAAGGGGGACTAGCGGCTACAATGAGCAGTTCTTC; CDR3: CSIRGTSGYNEQFF
J: TRBJ1-1; size: .; D: .; length: 14; V: TRBV6-5; DNA: TGTGCCAGCGCAAAACGGAATATGAACACTGAAGCTTTCTTT; CDR3: CASAKRNMNTEAFF
J: TRBJ2-7; size: few; D: TRBD2; length: 13; V: TRBV3-1/TRBV3-2; DNA: TGTGCCAGCAGCTCGGGACTAGCCTACGAGCAGTACTTC; CDR3: CASSSGLAYEQYF
J: TRBJ2-5; size: .; D: .; length: 12; V: TRBV2; DNA: TGTGCCAGCACAAGATTTGGGGAGACCCAGTACTTC; CDR3: CASTRFGETQYF
J: TRBJ2-5; size: .; D: TRBD1; length: 16; V: TRBV9; DNA: TGTGCCAGCAGCGAGGGGACAGGGGTGGGGAGAGAGACCCAGTACTTC; CDR3: CASSEGTGVGRETQYF
J: TRBJ1-1; size: .; D: TRBD1; length: 13; V: TRBV24-1; DNA: TGTGCCACCAGCAGACAGGGGAGCGCTGAAGCTTTCTTT; CDR3: CATSRQGSAEAFF